The sequence of this T cell receptor beta chain was determined in a study of blood T cell repertoires in COVID-19 (dated by TCRdb to about 2020). In terms of the full investigation: Samples covering the acute and convalescent phases of COVID-19 were provided by collaborators in the United States, Italy and Spain. The material from the prospective study consisted of cDNA or gDNA derived from T cells, B-cell-depleted T cells, or PBMCs. Subjects who had been exposed to COVID-19, were actively infected with it, or had recovered from it provided the deeply sampled blood TCRbeta repertoires that made up the dataset. A freely available public database, intended as a resource for researchers studying the immune response to SARS-CoV-2, is where the repertoires were released. Samples came from the ongoing ImmuneRACE study (first 160 participants) plus 1,254 subjects from 6 global collaborators. Nearly every sample came with metadata listing a de-identified subject ID, COVID-19 status, age in years and sex. Where HLA class I and class II types were available, the types were taken from metadata supplied by the sample provider, not from assay-based typing. What the study reported, not specific to this receptor: How much clinical and demographic metadata was included differed by source and by participant, and the metadata was provided uncurated.

At one collaborating source in Seattle, patients were enrolled during active infection and were followed longitudinally through the course of disease. Each collaborating institution followed its own protocols to collect whole blood in K2EDTA tubes. For TCRbeta analysis, collaborators shipped samples as frozen whole blood, isolated PBMCs, or DNA extracted from either of those sample types. In the case of this clone: This receptor's antigen is unknown. No much larger clone is present one base from it, and per-base qualities are unavailable.

The CDR3 sequence holds 15 residues, the cysteine and phenylalanine included. The only DNA kept is the CDR3, 45 bases in frame from the first base. Looking up the germline V gene (reference sequence) yields CDR1 WNHNN and CDR2 SYGVQD. The germline V end is reduced by 5 bases and the J end by 8 bases; junction bases left unmatched: 9. TCRbeta CDR3 regions were amplified from genomic DNA by means of the immunoSEQ Assay, a bias-controlled multiplex PCR. Under the source paper's analysis protocol: The number of nucleated cells in each sample was estimated from the amplification of reference gene primers within the assay. To quantify the absolute abundance of each unique TCRbeta CDR3 rearrangement, sequence reads were collapsed and filtered. For each sample, productive Simpson clonality was calculated as the square root of Simpson's diversity index across productive rearrangements. In TCRdb, the immuneACCESS table is reduced to in-frame sequences with V and J assigned. These tables do not hold every clone; where another copy was compared, an unresolved V gene accounts for under half, and the others remain unexplained. V and J calls and clone size are copied from that table; D and trimming were computed from the DNA. Recorded for this sample are some 180,000 clones; roughly 81% of them occurred a single time. The top ten hold roughly 9.6% of the sample.

The receptor was derived from a woman in her 40s with COVID-19, enrolled during active disease. Recombination linked TRBV10-1 to TRBJ2-3; TRBD2 agrees with 11 junctional bases. The specimen sequenced was peripheral blood. DNA sequence: TGCGCCAGCAGTCCGACTAGCGGGGCAAGGGGTACGCAGTATTTT. Translation gives CASSPTSGARGTQYF.